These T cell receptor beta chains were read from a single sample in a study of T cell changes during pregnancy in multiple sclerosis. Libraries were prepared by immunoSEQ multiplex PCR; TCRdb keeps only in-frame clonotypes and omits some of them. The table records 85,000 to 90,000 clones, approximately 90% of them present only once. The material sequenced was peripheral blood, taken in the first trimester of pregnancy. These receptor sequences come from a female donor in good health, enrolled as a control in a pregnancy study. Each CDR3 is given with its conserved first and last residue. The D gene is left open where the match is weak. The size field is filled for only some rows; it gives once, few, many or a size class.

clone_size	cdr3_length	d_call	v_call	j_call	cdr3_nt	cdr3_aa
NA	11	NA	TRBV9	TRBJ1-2	TGTGCCAGCCAGTCTCTTATGGGCTACACCTTC	CASQSLMGYTF
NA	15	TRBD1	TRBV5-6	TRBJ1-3	TGTGCCAGCACCTTAGACAGGGCCTCTGGAAACACCATATATTTT	CASTLDRASGNTIYF
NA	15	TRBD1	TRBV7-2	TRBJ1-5	TGTGCCAGCAGTTATACCGGGACAGCTAATCAGCCCCAGCATTTT	CASSYTGTANQPQHF
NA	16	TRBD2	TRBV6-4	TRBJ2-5	TGTGCCAGCAGTGACGGGGGCGGGGGGGATCAAGAGACCCAGTACTTC	CASSDGGGGDQETQYF
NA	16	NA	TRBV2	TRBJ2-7	TGTGCCAGCAGTGAAGTGGGGGACACCCCTTCCTACGAGCAGTACTTC	CASSEVGDTPSYEQYF
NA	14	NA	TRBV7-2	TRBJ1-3	TGTGCCAGCAGTACAGGGACCTCTGGAAACACCATATATTTT	CASSTGTSGNTIYF
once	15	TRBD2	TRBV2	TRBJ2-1	TGTGCCAGCAGTGAAGTCACTAGCGGGGCCAATGAGCAGTTCTTC	CASSEVTSGANEQFF
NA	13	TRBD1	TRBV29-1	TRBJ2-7	TGCAGCGTCGCACAGGGGGCCTCCTACGAGCAGTACTTC	CSVAQGASYEQYF
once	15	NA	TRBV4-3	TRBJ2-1	TGCGCCAGCAGCCAGGGGGGTGGGTCCTACAATGAGCAGTTCTTC	CASSQGGGSYNEQFF
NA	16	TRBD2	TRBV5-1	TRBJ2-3	TGCGCCAGCAGTACCCTAGCGGGGGGGCCCACAGATACGCAGTATTTT	CASSTLAGGPTDTQYF
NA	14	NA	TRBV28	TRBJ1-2	TGTGCCAGCAGTTTAGGGGGGAATAACTATGGCTACACCTTC	CASSLGGNNYGYTF
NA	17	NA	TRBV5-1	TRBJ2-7	TGCGCCAGCAGCTTGGCCTACCGACGGGAAAACCGGAACGAGCAGTACTTC	CASSLAYRRENRNEQYF
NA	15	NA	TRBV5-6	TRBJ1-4	TGTGCCAGCAGCTTTCGTTCGGGGTTAGGTGAAAAACTGTTTTTT	CASSFRSGLGEKLFF
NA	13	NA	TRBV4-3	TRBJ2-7	TGCGCCAGCAGCCAAGGGGAGTTGTACGAGCAGTACTTC	CASSQGELYEQYF
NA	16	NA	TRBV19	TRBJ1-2	TGTGCCAGTAGTATTGGGGACATGGGAGCTAACTATGGCTACACCTTC	CASSIGDMGANYGYTF
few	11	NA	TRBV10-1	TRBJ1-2	TGCGCCAGCAGCCAATATACAGGGAACACCTTC	CASSQYTGNTF
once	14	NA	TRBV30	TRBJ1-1	TGTGCCTGGACCAGGATAGGGGTGAACACTGAAGCTTTCTTT	CAWTRIGVNTEAFF
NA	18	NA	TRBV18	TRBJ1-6	TGTGCCAGCTCACCAAATCCGCAATTCGGCTCCTATAATTCACCCCTCCACTTT	CASSPNPQFGSYNSPLHF
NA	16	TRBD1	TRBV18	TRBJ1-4	TGTGCCAGCTCATCCTACCAGGGGGCACCTAATGAAAAACTGTTTTTT	CASSSYQGAPNEKLFF
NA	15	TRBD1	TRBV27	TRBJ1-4	TGTGCCAGCAGTTCGCAGGGGGCAACTAATGAAAAACTGTTTTTT	CASSSQGATNEKLFF
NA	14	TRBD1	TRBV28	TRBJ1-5	TGTGCCAGCAGTTCCGGACAGGAAGGGAGGCCCCAGCATTTT	CASSSGQEGRPQHF
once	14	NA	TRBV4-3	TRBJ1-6	TGCGCCGTCTACCTTAGGCGGCTTAATTCACCCCTCCACTTT	CAVYLRRLNSPLHF
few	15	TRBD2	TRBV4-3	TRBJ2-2	TGCGCCAGCACCTCAAGTGGGGGGGGTGTCGGGGAGCTGTTTTTT	CASTSSGGGVGELFF
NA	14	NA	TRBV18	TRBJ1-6	TGTGCCAGCTCAGGAGCGGGGGGCAATTCACCCCTCCACTTT	CASSGAGGNSPLHF
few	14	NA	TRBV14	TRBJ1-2	TGTGCCAGCAGCCAATTGCGGGGAACCTATGGCTACACCTTC	CASSQLRGTYGYTF
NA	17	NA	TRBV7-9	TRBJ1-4	TGTGCCAGCAGCTTAGCTCTTGGTGGACAGTTTAATGAAAAACTGTTTTTT	CASSLALGGQFNEKLFF
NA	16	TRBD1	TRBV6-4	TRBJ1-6	TGTGCCAGCAGATTACAGGGGAACTCCTATAATTCACCCCTCCACTTT	CASRLQGNSYNSPLHF
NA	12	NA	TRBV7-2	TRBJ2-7	TGTGCCAGCAGCTTATCCCACTACGAGCAGTACTTC	CASSLSHYEQYF
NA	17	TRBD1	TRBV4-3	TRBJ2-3	TGCGCCAGCAGCCAAGATGTGGGGGACAGCTACACAGATACGCAGTATTTT	CASSQDVGDSYTDTQYF
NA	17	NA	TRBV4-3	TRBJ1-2	TGCGCCAGCAGCCAATCCCGAACCGGGACATCGTACTATGGCTACACCTTC	CASSQSRTGTSYYGYTF
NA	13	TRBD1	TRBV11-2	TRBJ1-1	TGTGCCAGCAGCTCCGACAGGGGCGCTGAAGCTTTCTTT	CASSSDRGAEAFF
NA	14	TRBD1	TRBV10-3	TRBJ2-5	TGTGCCATCAGCCTGGGACAGGGGGGGGAGACCCAGTACTTC	CAISLGQGGETQYF
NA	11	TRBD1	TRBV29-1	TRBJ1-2	TGCAGTTCCGGGACAGGGGAAGGCTACACCTTC	CSSGTGEGYTF
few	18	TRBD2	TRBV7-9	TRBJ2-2	TGTGCCAGCAGCTTCCGGACTAGCGGGGGGGTCAACACCGGGGAGCTGTTTTTT	CASSFRTSGGVNTGELFF
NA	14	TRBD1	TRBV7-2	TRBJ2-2	TGTGCCAGCAGCCCAACAGGGGGCCCCGGGGAGCTGTTTTTT	CASSPTGGPGELFF
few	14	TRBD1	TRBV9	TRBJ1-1	TGTGCCAGCAGCGGGACAGGGGGCCACACTGAAGCTTTCTTT	CASSGTGGHTEAFF
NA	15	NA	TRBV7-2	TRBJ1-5	TGTGCCAGCAGCTTAGGTTTACCCCAAGAGGGGCCCCAGCATTTT	CASSLGLPQEGPQHF
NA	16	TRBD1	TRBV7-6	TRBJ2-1	TGTGCCAGCATTTGGGGACAGGGGTGGTCCCCCAATGAGCAGTTCTTC	CASIWGQGWSPNEQFF
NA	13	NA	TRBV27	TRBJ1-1	TGTGCCAGCAGTTCACGCGGCGGCACTGAAGCTTTCTTT	CASSSRGGTEAFF
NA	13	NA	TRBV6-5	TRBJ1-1	TGTGCCAGCAGTAATCTCCCCCAGGGCGAAGCTTTCTTT	CASSNLPQGEAFF
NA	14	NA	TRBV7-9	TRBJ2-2	TGTGCCAGCAGCTTATCGGGGAATACCGGGGAGCTGTTTTTT	CASSLSGNTGELFF
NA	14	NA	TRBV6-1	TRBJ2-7	TGTGCCAGCAGTGGTTGGGCTGTTTCCTACGAGCAGTACTTC	CASSGWAVSYEQYF
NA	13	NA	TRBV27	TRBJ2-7	TGTGCCAGCAGTTTATCGAGGCCCTACGAGCAGTACTTC	CASSLSRPYEQYF
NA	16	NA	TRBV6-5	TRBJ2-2	TGTGCCAGCAGTTACTCTCGCGGCCCGAACACCGGGGAGCTGTTTTTT	CASSYSRGPNTGELFF
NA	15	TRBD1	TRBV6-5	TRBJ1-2	TGTGCCAGCAGCGGCGTGACAGGGGAAGACTATGGCTACACCTTC	CASSGVTGEDYGYTF
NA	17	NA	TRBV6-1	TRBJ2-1	TGTGCCAGCAGTGAAGTGTTCCTAGCGTCGACTTACAATGAGCAGTTCTTC	CASSEVFLASTYNEQFF
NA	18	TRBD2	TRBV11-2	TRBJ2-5	TGTGCCAGCAGCCCCGGGACTAGCGGGGGGGCCTGGGGAGAGACCCAGTACTTC	CASSPGTSGGAWGETQYF
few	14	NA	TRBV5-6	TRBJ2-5	TGTGCCAGCAGCGCTGGGGGGGCGGGCTGGACCCAGTACTTC	CASSAGGAGWTQYF
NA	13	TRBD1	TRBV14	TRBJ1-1	TGTGCCAGCAGCCTACAGGGGTACACTGAAGCTTTCTTT	CASSLQGYTEAFF